The next 11 T cell receptor beta chains were all read from a single sample in a study of T cell responses to AZD1222 COVID-19 vaccine. Profiling relied on immunoSEQ multiplex PCR, and the TCRdb table lists in-frame clones only, not all of them. The sample holds some 150,000 clones, roughly 90% seen once. Sequences were derived from peripheral blood, sampled 28 days after the second AZD1222 dose. The receptors were gathered from an adult who received the AZD1222 COVID-19 vaccine.

The chain couples TRBV11-2 to TRBJ2-7; 8 bases align to TRBD1. The CDR3 runs to 17 residues. V shed 1 base, J shed 0 bases, and the junction held 8 bases outside the gene matches. Germline V gives CDR1 SGHAT, CDR2 FQNNGV. The CDR3 is CASSLAPGQGNSYEQYF. The CDR3 nucleotides are TGTGCCAGCAGCTTAGCCCCCGGACAGGGAAACTCCTACGAGCAGTACTTC.

The chain employs TRBV2 and TRBJ1-2, with TRBD1 matching over 9 bases. CDR3 length: 13 residues. The germline V gene has CDR1 SNHLY and CDR2 FYNNEI. Losses at the gene ends were 4 bases for V and 10 bases for J; bases not matched to a gene: 7. The CDR3 protein is CASSVRDRDYYTF. CDR3 coding DNA: TGTGCCAGCAGTGTCCGGGACAGGGATTACTACACCTTC.

This chain joins TRBV7-2 and TRBJ1-1; unclear D gene. Germline V CDR1 and CDR2: SGHTA, FQGNSA. V was shortened by 6 bases and J by 1 base, with 9 bases between the two germline ends. The CDR3 is 13 residues long. The chain's CDR3 is CASSSGRNTEAFF. The CDR3 coding sequence is TGTGCCAGCAGTTCAGGACGGAACACTGAAGCTTTCTTT.

The chain is built from TRBV19 and TRBJ1-2, with 7 bases lining up with TRBD1. CDR3 length: 15 residues. J lost 4 bases, V lost 3 bases, and 8 bases had no gene match. From germline, CDR1 is LNHDA and CDR2 SQIVND (reference sequence). In DNA, the CDR3 is TGTGCCAGTAGTATGCAAGGGGGCGCCGGCTATGGCTACACCTTC. Amino acid sequence: CASSMQGGAGYGYTF.

V is TRBV3-1 (or the pseudogene TRBV3-2) and J is TRBJ1-2; D is unresolved. V lost 0 bases, J lost 8 bases, and 13 bases lay in between. The CDR3 loop spans 14 amino acids. Germline CDR1 reads LGHDT; CDR2 reads YNNKEL (reference sequence). The CDR3 protein is CASSQDQRGGGYTF. The DNA for the CDR3 is TGTGCCAGCAGCCAAGATCAAAGAGGCGGCGGCTACACCTTC.

The V gene is TRBV27, the J gene TRBJ2-7, with TRBD1 matching over 10 bases. V shed 8 bases, J shed 2 bases, and the junction held 9 bases outside the gene matches. Germline lookup yields CDR1 MNHEY and CDR2 SMNVEV (reference sequence). This CDR3 has 15 residues. CDR3 sequence: CASYPLGQGAYEQYF. CDR3 nucleotide sequence: TGTGCCAGCTACCCTCTCGGACAGGGGGCCTACGAGCAGTACTTC.

The rearrangement links TRBV10-3 to TRBJ1-2; D is unresolved. V shed 4 bases and J shed 4 bases, with 13 bases lying between them. Looked up from germline, CDR1 is ENHRY and CDR2 is SYGVKD. This CDR3 is 14 amino acids long. This CDR3 reads CAISAKEDFYGYTF. For the CDR3, the DNA is TGTGCCATCAGTGCTAAGGAGGATTTCTATGGCTACACCTTC.

CDR3 amino acids: CASSRGPGDYEQYF. CDR3 bases: TGTGCCAGCAGTCGAGGGCCGGGGGACTACGAGCAGTACTTC. The chain employs TRBV27 and TRBJ2-7, with TRBD2 as a possible D gene (6 bases). The V end was cut by 5 bases, the J end by 3 bases, with 14 bases between. Germline CDR1 reads MNHEY; CDR2 reads SMNVEV (reference sequence). There are 14 residues in the CDR3.

The V call is TRBV20-1, the J call TRBJ1-5; D remains ambiguous. The CDR3 sequence is 13 residues long. V lost 3 bases to trimming and J lost 0 bases, with 6 bases between them. In germline, CDR1 is DFQATT, CDR2 SNEGSKA (reference sequence). CDR3 in DNA: TGCAGTGCTAGTTCAGTTAGCAATCAGCCCCAGCATTTT. Translated: CSASSVSNQPQHF.

The chain's CDR3 is CASSDFQGNEQFF. The CDR3 region has the DNA TGCGCCAGCAGTGATTTCCAGGGCAATGAGCAGTTCTTC. V usage is TRBV10-2 and J usage is TRBJ2-1; tentative D call: TRBD1 (5 bases). Trimming left V 3 bases short and J 6 bases short, with 9 bases between. The CDR3 sequence is 13 residues long. CDR1 and CDR2 (germline): WSHSY, SAAADI.

Only one count was recorded for this clone. In nucleotides, the CDR3 is TGTGCCAGCAGTGAAGTTACTGGGGGCGCCTACGAGCAGTACTTC. This sequence encodes CASSEVTGGAYEQYF. This chain uses TRBV2 with TRBJ2-7, with TRBD1 as a possible D gene (6 bases). The germline CDR1 and CDR2 sequences are SNHLY and FYNNEI. Trimming removed 1 base at V and 2 bases at J, with 12 bases between. The CDR3 has 15 residues.